This is a list of T cell receptor beta chains from one sample in a study of shared clonotypes between healthy human individuals. Only in-frame clones appear in the TCRdb table, and some are missing; sequencing was by immunoSEQ multiplex PCR. The table has some 650,000 clones, 97% seen once. Material for sequencing was naive CD4+ T cells sorted from blood. The receptors derive from a woman aged 25 to 39 in good health. Both conserved end residues are part of each CDR3. D genes are given only for firm matches. For some rows the clone size is stated as once, few or many, or as a class when expanded; others skip it.

d_call,clone_size,v_call,j_call,cdr3_aa,cdr3_nt
TRBD2,NA,TRBV27,TRBJ2-1,CASSLLGTSGSNEQFF,TGTGCCAGCAGTTTATTAGGGACTAGCGGGAGTAATGAGCAGTTCTTC
TRBD1,NA,TRBV6-6,TRBJ1-1,CASSQGARNTEAFF,TGTGCCAGCAGTCAGGGGGCGCGGAACACTGAAGCTTTCTTT
TRBD1,once,TRBV5-8,TRBJ1-1,CASRRDRGRVNTEAFF,TGTGCCAGCAGACGAGACAGGGGAAGGGTGAACACTGAAGCTTTCTTT
NA,NA,TRBV6-1,TRBJ1-2,CASSEGPGTVYGYTF,TGTGCCAGCAGTGAAGGACCCGGGACCGTCTATGGCTACACCTTC
NA,NA,TRBV5-6,TRBJ1-1,CASSLTRNTEAFF,TGTGCCAGCAGCTTGACTAGGAACACTGAAGCTTTCTTT
NA,NA,TRBV28,TRBJ2-7,CASRGTETYEQYF,TGTGCCAGCAGGGGGACGGAGACCTACGAGCAGTACTTC
NA,NA,TRBV15,TRBJ2-1,CATSRGWDWTKNEQFF,TGTGCCACCAGCAGAGGATGGGACTGGACAAAGAATGAGCAGTTCTTC
NA,NA,TRBV28,TRBJ2-3,CASSSRRFSLTDTQYF,TGTGCCAGCAGTTCCCGACGTTTTAGCCTCACAGATACGCAGTATTTT
NA,NA,TRBV6-1,TRBJ1-4,CASSEARGGRATNEKLFF,TGTGCCAGCAGTGAAGCGCGGGGGGGCCGAGCAACTAATGAAAAACTGTTTTTT
NA,once,TRBV6-5,TRBJ1-5,CASSPDPGSNQPQHF,TGTGCCAGCAGCCCAGACCCCGGTAGCAATCAGCCCCAGCATTTT
NA,NA,TRBV28,TRBJ2-7,CASSLEGHEQYF,TGTGCCAGCAGTTTAGAGGGTCACGAGCAGTACTTC
NA,NA,TRBV15,TRBJ2-7,CATSRDAIGTSYEQYF,TGTGCCACCAGCAGAGACGCAATTGGTACCTCCTACGAGCAGTACTTC
TRBD2,NA,TRBV5-1,TRBJ2-3,CASSNSGSSGDTQYF,TGCGCCAGCAGCAATAGCGGGAGTTCAGGAGATACGCAGTATTTT
TRBD1,NA,TRBV28,TRBJ1-3,CASSLPGGGNTIYF,TGTGCCAGCAGTTTACCAGGGGGTGGAAACACCATATATTTT
NA,NA,TRBV5-1,TRBJ2-5,CASGFGRYQETQYF,TGCGCCAGCGGCTTCGGGCGGTACCAAGAGACCCAGTACTTC
TRBD2,NA,TRBV2,TRBJ2-2,CASSVWTRGTGELFF,TGTGCCAGCAGTGTCTGGACTAGAGGCACCGGGGAGCTGTTTTTT
NA,NA,TRBV5-1,TRBJ1-1,CASSPGDRGTEAFF,TGCGCCAGCAGCCCTGGGGATCGTGGCACTGAAGCTTTCTTT
NA,NA,TRBV6-1,TRBJ1-1,CASSEATGGNTEAFF,TGTGCCAGCAGTGAAGCGACAGGAGGTAACACTGAAGCTTTCTTT
TRBD1,NA,TRBV11-2,TRBJ2-2,CASSSSLRTGRTGELFF,TGTGCCAGCAGCTCCTCCTTGAGGACAGGGAGGACCGGGGAGCTGTTTTTT
TRBD1,NA,TRBV18,TRBJ1-2,CASSPPGGWGYTF,TGTGCCAGCTCACCACCAGGGGGCTGGGGCTACACCTTC
TRBD2,NA,TRBV5-1,TRBJ2-7,CASSLVRGRAEEQYF,TGCGCCAGCAGCTTGGTTCGTGGGAGGGCCGAAGAGCAGTACTTC
NA,NA,TRBV6-5,TRBJ2-4,CAIADSPFNIQYF,TGTGCCATCGCGGATAGCCCTTTCAACATTCAGTACTTC
NA,NA,TRBV19,TRBJ1-1,CASTSLEGKWAEAFF,TGTGCCAGTACCTCGCTCGAGGGGAAGTGGGCTGAAGCTTTCTTT
NA,NA,TRBV10-3,TRBJ2-4,CAISESSGTAKNIQYF,TGTGCCATCAGTGAGTCTAGCGGTACAGCCAAAAACATTCAGTACTTC
NA,once,TRBV29-1,TRBJ1-1,CSVRKALTNTEAFF,TGCAGCGTGAGGAAGGCCCTGACGAACACTGAAGCTTTCTTT
NA,NA,TRBV6-6,TRBJ1-3,CASSYYEGPSGNTIYF,TGTGCCAGCAGTTACTATGAGGGACCCTCTGGAAACACCATATATTTT
TRBD1,NA,TRBV11-3,TRBJ2-3,CASSLGQGAADTQYF,TGTGCCAGCAGCTTGGGGCAGGGGGCTGCAGATACGCAGTATTTT
NA,NA,TRBV25-1,TRBJ1-2,CASSEFTYYGYTF,TGTGCCAGCAGTGAATTCACCTACTATGGCTACACCTTC
NA,NA,TRBV28,TRBJ2-1,CASSLRARTTYNEQFF,TGTGCCAGCAGTTTGAGGGCTCGGACTACCTACAATGAGCAGTTCTTC
TRBD1,NA,TRBV6-1,TRBJ1-2,CASSEADRGSYGYTF,TGTGCCAGCAGTGAAGCAGACAGGGGAAGCTATGGCTACACCTTC
TRBD1,NA,TRBV7-8,TRBJ1-2,CASSLGQGIHGYTF,TGTGCCAGCAGCTTAGGACAGGGGATCCATGGCTACACCTTC
TRBD1,NA,TRBV19,TRBJ1-2,CASSNPPGQGNYGYTF,TGTGCCAGTAGCAACCCCCCCGGACAGGGCAACTATGGCTACACCTTC
TRBD2,NA,TRBV28,TRBJ2-3,CASSLLAGGRTQYF,TGTGCCAGCAGTTTACTAGCGGGAGGACGTACGCAGTATTTT
NA,NA,TRBV6-1,TRBJ1-5,CASSDRGGVATNQPQHF,TGTGCCAGCAGTGATCGGGGAGGGGTCGCCACTAATCAGCCCCAGCATTTT
TRBD1,NA,TRBV5-1,TRBJ2-6,CASSLGVGTGSPGANVLTF,TGCGCCAGCAGCCTGGGGGTCGGGACAGGGTCCCCTGGGGCCAACGTCCTGACTTTC
TRBD2,NA,TRBV11-2,TRBJ2-2,CASSSGNKSGLANTGELFF,TGTGCCAGCAGCTCCGGTAACAAATCGGGACTAGCGAACACCGGGGAGCTGTTTTTT
NA,NA,TRBV6-1,TRBJ2-4,CASSVPDLAKNIQYF,TGTGCCAGCAGTGTACCGGATTTAGCCAAAAACATTCAGTACTTC
NA,NA,TRBV28,TRBJ1-2,CASRSGGTNYGYTF,TGTGCCAGCAGGTCGGGGGGGACAAACTATGGCTACACCTTC
NA,NA,TRBV28,TRBJ2-2,CASSLWDITGELFF,TGTGCCAGCAGTTTATGGGACATCACCGGGGAGCTGTTTTTT
TRBD2,NA,TRBV7-9,TRBJ2-1,CASSFRGRNYNEQFF,TGTGCCAGCAGCTTTCGCGGGAGGAACTACAATGAGCAGTTCTTC
TRBD2,NA,TRBV5-1,TRBJ2-7,CASSSSSGRAPGKYEQYF,TGCGCCAGCAGCTCCTCTAGCGGGAGGGCTCCGGGGAAATACGAGCAGTACTTC
NA,NA,TRBV11-2,TRBJ2-3,CASSSDDQYTDTQYF,TGTGCCAGCAGCTCAGACGACCAATACACAGATACGCAGTATTTT
NA,NA,TRBV7-8,TRBJ2-2,CASSFGLRSTGELFF,TGTGCCAGCAGTTTCGGACTACGGTCGACCGGGGAGCTGTTTTTT
TRBD2,NA,TRBV7-2,TRBJ2-1,CASSLVLAGGGEQFF,TGTGCCAGCAGCTTAGTTCTAGCGGGAGGCGGGGAGCAGTTCTTC
NA,NA,TRBV11-2,TRBJ2-5,CASSPPGQPWGTQYF,TGTGCCAGCAGCCCGCCGGGACAACCGTGGGGGACCCAGTACTTC
TRBD2,NA,TRBV7-3,TRBJ2-7,CASSPSLAGGKYF,TGTGCCAGCAGCCCCAGTCTAGCGGGAGGCAAGTACTTC
NA,NA,TRBV10-2,TRBJ1-1,CASSAGGDTEAFF,TGCGCCAGCAGTGCTGGGGGCGACACTGAAGCTTTCTTT
NA,NA,TRBV5-1,TRBJ2-3,CASSLAGRPDTQYF,TGCGCCAGCAGCTTAGCAGGTCGGCCAGATACGCAGTATTTT